Presented here are 21 T cell receptor beta chains from one specimen sequenced in a study of blood T cell repertoires in COVID-19. Clones were read by immunoSEQ multiplex PCR, and TCRdb kept only the in-frame ones, dropping some. Of around 60,000 clones listed, roughly 74% are singletons. Sequenced material: peripheral blood. The receptors were gathered from an elderly woman with acute or convalescent COVID-19.

The CDR3 DNA reads as TGTGCCAGTAGTCCTCACAGCCGCTCTGGGGCCAACGTCCTGACTTTC. This gives the protein CASSPHSRSGANVLTF. The chain joins TRBV19 to TRBJ2-6, with no clear D. The CDR3 has 16 residues. Trimming cost V 5 bases and J 0 bases, with 11 bases left between them. Germline values: CDR1 LNHDA, CDR2 SQIVND (reference sequence).

V and J are TRBV10-3 and TRBJ1-1; 7 nucleotides match TRBD1. This CDR3 has 13 amino acids. V lost 7 bases and J lost 1; bases outside the gene matches: 3. CDR1 ENHRY and CDR2 SYGVKD come from the germline V gene. CDR3 amino acids: CAITGTENTEAFF. CDR3 bases: TGTGCCATCACCGGGACAGAGAACACTGAAGCTTTCTTT.

This clone was seen a few times. The CDR3 sequence: CASSFRQRNTEAFF. The CDR3 DNA is TGTGCCAGCAGTTTTAGGCAGCGAAACACTGAAGCTTTCTTT. The V and J genes are TRBV27 and TRBJ1-1; no reliable D call. This CDR3 comprises 14 residues. The V gene lost 3 bases and the J gene lost 2 bases, with 10 bases spanning the gap. CDR1 is MNHEY and CDR2 is SMNVEV in the germline V gene (reference sequence).

As for this clone: The sample contains more than one DNA sequence encoding this CDR3. The chain has TRBV10-2 and TRBJ2-2; TRBD1 matches at 9 bases. The CDR3 has 14 residues. Germline assignment: CDR1 WSHSY and CDR2 SAAADI. After removal of 7 bases from V and 6 bases from J, the junction contained 6 bases not matched to a gene. CDR3 sequence: CASIGDREAGELFF. CDR3 coding DNA: TGCGCCAGCATCGGGGACAGGGAGGCCGGGGAGCTGTTTTTT.

In its sample, this clone was seen many times. The chain is built from TRBV11-2 and TRBJ2-7; 8 nucleotides align to TRBD2. The CDR3 has 15 amino acids. In germline, CDR1 is SGHAT, CDR2 FQNNGV. V shed 5 bases and J 0 bases; nucleotides not matched to a gene: 6. The CDR3 loop is CASSRASGSSYEQYF. In DNA form, the CDR3 reads TGTGCCAGCAGCCGAGCCAGCGGGAGCTCCTACGAGCAGTACTTC.

This clone was seen once. The chain combines TRBV7-8 with TRBJ2-1, with 15 bases fitting TRBD2. Germline loops: CDR1 SGHVS, CDR2 FQNEAQ. The CDR3 sequence is 18 residues long. The junction had 5 bases not matched to a gene; V was cut back by 4 bases and J by 1 base. The CDR3 DNA sequence: TGTGCCAGCAGCTCACCCGGGACTAGCGGGGGGTCCTACAATGAGCAGTTCTTC. It specifies CASSSPGTSGGSYNEQFF. Supplemented by reference TRBV7-8 and TRBJ2-1, the full variable domain reads GAGVSQSPRYKVAKRGQDVALRCDPISGHVSLFWYQQALGQGPEFLTYFQNEAQLDKSGLPSDRFFAERPEGSVSTLKIQRTQQEDSAVYLCASSSPGTSGGSYNEQFFGPGTRLTVL.

V usage is TRBV29-1 and J usage is TRBJ1-2; 7 bases are a match to TRBD1. V lost 1 base and J lost 3; bases outside the gene matches: 5. This CDR3 has 14 amino acids. CDR1 SQVTM and CDR2 ANQGSEA come from the germline V gene. The CDR3 loop reads CSVEAYQGDYGYTF. CDR3 nucleotide sequence: TGCAGCGTTGAAGCATATCAGGGGGACTATGGCTACACCTTC.

This chain's CDR3 is CASSLRTGGINEQYF. The CDR3 DNA reads TGCGCCAGCAGCTTGCGGACAGGGGGCATTAACGAGCAGTACTTC. The gene calls are TRBV5-1 and TRBJ2-7; TRBD1 matches at 11 bases. The germline gives CDR1 SGHRS, CDR2 YFSETQ. V shed 1 base, J shed 5 bases, and the junction held 5 bases outside the gene matches. The CDR3 runs 15 residues. The variable domain in full, completed from reference TRBV5-1 and TRBJ2-7, reads KAGVTQTPRYLIKTRGQQVTLSCSPISGHRSVSWYQQTPGQGLQFLFEYFSETQRNKGNFPGRFSGRQFSNSRSEMNVSTLELGDSALYLCASSLRTGGINEQYFGPGTRLTVT.

The chain combines TRBV28 with TRBJ2-7; TRBD2 is a possible D gene (5 bases). Trimming took 2 bases from V and 0 from J, leaving 8 bases between them. From germline, CDR1 is MDHEN and CDR2 SYDVKM. The CDR3 is 14 residues long. The CDR3 sequence: CASSLQRYSYEQYF. As DNA, the CDR3 is TGTGCCAGCAGTTTACAGCGGTACTCCTACGAGCAGTACTTC.

The chain carries TRBV5-6 and TRBJ2-7, with 11 bases lining up with TRBD2. V was clipped by 1 base and J by 4 bases; unmatched bases: 7. Germline assignment: CDR1 SGHDT and CDR2 YYEEEE. The CDR3 runs to 16 residues. Here the CDR3 reads CASSLRGVAGGYEQYF. The CDR3 DNA follows: TGTGCCAGCAGCTTGCGTGGGGTAGCGGGGGGGTACGAGCAGTACTTC.

The chain is built from TRBV19 and TRBJ2-7, with a weak D call TRBD2 (5 bases). This CDR3 has 15 residues. V gave up 6 bases and J gave up 5 bases, with 20 bases separating them. Germline CDR1 and CDR2: LNHDA and SQIVND (reference sequence). CDR3 in DNA: TGTGCCAGTAGCGCTCCGAGGGTCAAGAGTGACGAGCAGTACTTC. Its protein is CASSAPRVKSDEQYF.

This clone was observed a few times. The chain couples TRBV11-3 to TRBJ2-1; weak D call: TRBD2 (5 bases). The germline V and J ends were trimmed by 2 bases and 6 bases, with 8 bases remaining between them. Germline V gene sequence: CDR1 SGHNT, CDR2 YENEEA. CDR3 length equals 13 residues. The CDR3 loop reads CASSLNGLNEQFF. The CDR3 DNA is TGTGCCAGCAGCTTAAACGGACTCAATGAGCAGTTCTTC.

CDR3 sequence reads: CASSLNQGNQPQHF. CDR3 bases: TGTGCCAGCAGTCTAAACCAGGGGAATCAGCCCCAGCATTTT. The V and J genes are TRBV27 and TRBJ1-5; D might be TRBD1 (6 bases). V was cut by 5 bases and J by 4 bases, with 12 bases left in between. CDR3 length: 14 residues. Germline-derived CDR1 and CDR2 are MNHEY and SMNVEV (reference sequence).

V usage is TRBV19 and J usage is TRBJ2-5; 9 bases fit TRBD2. The germline V gene encodes CDR1 LNHDA and CDR2 SQIVND (reference sequence). The length of the CDR3 is 15 residues. J gave up 7 bases and V 5 bases, and 11 bases lay outside the gene matches. The CDR3 nucleotides read TGTGCCAGTAGTTTCGGTAATAGCGGGAGTGGGACCCAGTACTTC. It is translated as CASSFGNSGSGTQYF. Using reference TRBV19 and TRBJ2-5 for the parts outside the CDR3, the full variable domain is DGGITQSPKYLFRKEGQNVTLSCEQNLNHDAMYWYRQDPGQGLRLIYYSQIVNDFQKGDIAEGYSVSREKKESFPLTVTSAQKNPTAFYLCASSFGNSGSGTQYFGPGTRLLVL.

This clone was observed a single time. The chain combines TRBV9 with TRBJ2-3; 7 bases map to TRBD1. This CDR3 is built from 15 residues. The V and J ends lost 0 bases and 6 bases, in that order; junction bases with no gene match: 7. CDR1 is SGDLS and CDR2 is YYNGEE in the germline V gene. The CDR3 reads CASSVGGGGPDTQYF. CDR3 sequence (DNA): TGTGCCAGCAGCGTAGGAGGGGGCGGACCCGATACGCAGTATTTT.

The rearrangement uses TRBV7-2 and TRBJ2-7; 9 bases fit TRBD2. The CDR3 is 15 residues long. Germline V gene sequence: CDR1 SGHTA, CDR2 FQGNSA. The V segment lost 3 bases and the J segment 3 bases; nucleotides outside the gene matches: 6. The CDR3: CASSLGLAGYYEQYF. As DNA, the CDR3 is TGTGCCAGCAGCTTGGGACTAGCAGGATACTACGAGCAGTACTTC.

The chain has TRBV18 and TRBJ1-5; 11 positions match TRBD1. The V gene end was trimmed by 5 bases and the J gene end by 5 bases; junction bases not matched to a gene: 5. Germline CDR1 reads KGHSH; CDR2 reads LQKENI. The CDR3 loop spans 15 amino acids. CDR3 DNA sequence: TGTGCCAGCTCAATCCGGACAGGGGGCCATCAGCCCCAGCATTTT. Its protein product is CASSIRTGGHQPQHF.

This clone was seen just once. The chain combines TRBV28 with TRBJ2-6; 8 bases are shared with TRBD1. V lost 7 bases and J lost 2; bases outside the gene matches: 4. Germline V CDR1 and CDR2: MDHEN, SYDVKM. This CDR3 comprises 15 residues. The CDR3 nucleotides are TGTGCCAGCAACAGGGGGGTAACTGGGGCCAACGTCCTGACTTTC. Translation: CASNRGVTGANVLTF.

The chain is built from TRBV6-2 or TRBV6-3 and TRBJ1-1, with 8 bases identical to TRBD1. The CDR3 has 13 residues. Germline assignment: CDR1 MNHEY and CDR2 SVGEGT. With 2 bases clipped from V and 7 bases from J, the junction kept 3 bases outside the gene matches. The CDR3 sequence: CASSYRTGFEAFF. CDR3 coding DNA: TGTGCCAGCAGTTACCGGACAGGGTTTGAAGCTTTCTTT.

This clone was observed once. The chain carries TRBV7-2 and TRBJ2-1; 14 bases are shared with TRBD2. Per germline, CDR1 SGHTA and CDR2 FQGNSA. V gave up 3 bases and J gave up 9 bases; unmatched junction bases: 7. The CDR3 contains 16 residues. The CDR3 nucleotides are TGTGCCAGCAGCTTGACTAGCGGGAGGGCCTCTTTTGAGCAGTTCTTC. Amino acids: CASSLTSGRASFEQFF.

The chain combines TRBV5-4 with TRBJ2-1; TRBD1 matches 8 bases. Per germline, CDR1 SGHNT and CDR2 YYREEE (reference sequence). There are 13 residues in the CDR3. V gave up 2 bases and J gave up 9 bases; unmatched junction bases: 4. CDR3 bases: TGTGCCAGCAGCTTTCAGGGGGCGAGTGAGCAGTTCTTC. It encodes CASSFQGASEQFF. Full variable domain (rest looked up from reference TRBV5-4 and TRBJ2-1): ETGVTQSPTHLIKTRGQQVTLRCSSQSGHNTVSWYQQALGQGPQFIFQYYREEENGRGNFPPRFSGLQFPNYSSELNVNALELDDSALYLCASSFQGASEQFFGPGTRLTVL.